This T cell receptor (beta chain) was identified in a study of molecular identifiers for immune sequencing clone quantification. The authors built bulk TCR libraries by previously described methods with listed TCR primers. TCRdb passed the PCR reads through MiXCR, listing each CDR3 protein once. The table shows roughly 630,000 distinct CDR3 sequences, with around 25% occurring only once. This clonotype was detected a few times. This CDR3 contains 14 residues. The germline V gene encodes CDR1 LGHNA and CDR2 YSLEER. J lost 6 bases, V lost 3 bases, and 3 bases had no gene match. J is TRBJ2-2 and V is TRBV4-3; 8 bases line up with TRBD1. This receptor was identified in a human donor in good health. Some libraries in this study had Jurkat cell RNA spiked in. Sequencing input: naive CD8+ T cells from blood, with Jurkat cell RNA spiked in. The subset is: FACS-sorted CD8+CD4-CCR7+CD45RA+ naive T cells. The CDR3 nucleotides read TGCGCCAGCAGCCAGCGGACAGGGCCCGGGGAGCTGTTTTTT. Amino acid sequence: CASSQRTGPGELFF.